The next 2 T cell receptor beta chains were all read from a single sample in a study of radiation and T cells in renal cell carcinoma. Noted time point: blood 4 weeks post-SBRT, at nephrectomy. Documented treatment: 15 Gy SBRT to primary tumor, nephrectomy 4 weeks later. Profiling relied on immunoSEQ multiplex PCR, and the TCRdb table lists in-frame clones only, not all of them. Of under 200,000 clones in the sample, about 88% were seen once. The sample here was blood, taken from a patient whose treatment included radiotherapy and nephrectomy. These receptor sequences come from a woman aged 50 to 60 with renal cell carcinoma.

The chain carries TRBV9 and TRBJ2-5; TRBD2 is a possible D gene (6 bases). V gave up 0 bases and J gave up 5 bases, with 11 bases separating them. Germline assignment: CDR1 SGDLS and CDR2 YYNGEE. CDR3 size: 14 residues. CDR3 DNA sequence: TGTGCCAGCAGCGTAGGGCAGGCGGGGGAGACCCAGTACTTC. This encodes CASSVGQAGETQYF.

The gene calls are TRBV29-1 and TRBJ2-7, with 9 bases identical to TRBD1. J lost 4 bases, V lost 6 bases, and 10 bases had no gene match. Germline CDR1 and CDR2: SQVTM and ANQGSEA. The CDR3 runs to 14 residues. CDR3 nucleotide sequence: TGCAGCGTCGTCCGGGACAGGGATTTTTACGAGCAGTACTTC. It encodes CSVVRDRDFYEQYF.